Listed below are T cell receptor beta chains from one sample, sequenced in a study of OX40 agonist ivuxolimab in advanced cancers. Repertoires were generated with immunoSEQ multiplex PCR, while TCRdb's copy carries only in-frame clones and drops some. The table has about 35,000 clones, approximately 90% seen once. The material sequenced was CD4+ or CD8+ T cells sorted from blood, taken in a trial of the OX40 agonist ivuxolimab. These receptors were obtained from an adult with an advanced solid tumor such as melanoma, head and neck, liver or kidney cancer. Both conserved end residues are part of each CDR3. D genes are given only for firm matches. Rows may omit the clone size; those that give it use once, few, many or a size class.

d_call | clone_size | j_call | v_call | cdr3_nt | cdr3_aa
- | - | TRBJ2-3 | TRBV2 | TGTGCCAGCAGTTCAATTCGGGGAGATACGCAGTATTTT | CASSSIRGDTQYF
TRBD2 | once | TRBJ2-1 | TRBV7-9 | TGTGCCAGCAGCTTATTGGGACTAGCGGAAAAACATTACAATGAGCAGTTCTTC | CASSLLGLAEKHYNEQFF
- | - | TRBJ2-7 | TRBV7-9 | TGTGCCAGCAGCCCCCGGGACACCGGACACTACGAGCAGTACTTC | CASSPRDTGHYEQYF
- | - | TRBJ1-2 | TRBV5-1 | TGCGCCAGCAGCCCTAATTTGGATGGCTACACCTTC | CASSPNLDGYTF
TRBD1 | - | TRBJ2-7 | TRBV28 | TGTGCCAGCAGTTTAGAGACAGGGGAGGACTACGAGCAGTACTTC | CASSLETGEDYEQYF
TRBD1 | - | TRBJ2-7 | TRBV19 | TGTGCCAGTAGTATGGGACAGGGTCCCTACGAGCAGTACTTC | CASSMGQGPYEQYF
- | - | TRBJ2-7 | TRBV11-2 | TGTGCCAGCAGCTGGGGGGGCAACGAGCAGTACTTC | CASSWGGNEQYF
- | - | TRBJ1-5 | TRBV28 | TGTGCCAGCAGTTTGCGGGGGGGAGGGCCCCAGCATTTT | CASSLRGGGPQHF
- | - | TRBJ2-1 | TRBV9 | TGTGCCAGCAGCGAAGAGGGAAGGGTGGTCGATGAGCAGTTCTTC | CASSEEGRVVDEQFF
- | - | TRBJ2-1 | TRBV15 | TGTGCCACCAGCAGGACAGCCTACAATGAGCAGTTCTTC | CATSRTAYNEQFF
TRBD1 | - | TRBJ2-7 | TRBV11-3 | TGTGCCAGCCGTCCAACTCCGGGACAGGGCTACGAGCAGTACTTC | CASRPTPGQGYEQYF
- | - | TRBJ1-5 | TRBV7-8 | TGTGCCAGCAGCTCGTACAATCAGCCCCAGCATTTT | CASSSYNQPQHF
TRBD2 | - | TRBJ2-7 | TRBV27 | TGTGCCAGCAGTTCTAGCGGGCCTGACTACGAGCAGTACTTC | CASSSSGPDYEQYF
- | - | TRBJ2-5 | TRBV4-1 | TGCGCCAGCAGCCTGGGGGGGCTTCAAGAGACCCAGTACTTC | CASSLGGLQETQYF
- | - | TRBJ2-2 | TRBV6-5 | TGTGCCAGCAGTTGGCGGGAGAACACCGGGGAGCTGTTTTTT | CASSWRENTGELFF
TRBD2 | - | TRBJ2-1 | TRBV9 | TGTGCCAGCAGCGCCGGCGGGGGTCCAGCCTACAATGAGCAGTTCTTC | CASSAGGGPAYNEQFF
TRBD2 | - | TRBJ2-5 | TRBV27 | TGTGCCAGCAGTCCCCAGATGCGGGGGAGTGAGGAGACCCAGTACTTC | CASSPQMRGSEETQYF
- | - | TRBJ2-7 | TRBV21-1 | TGTGCCAGCAGCAAATGGCAGGGGTCCTACGAGCAGTACTTC | CASSKWQGSYEQYF
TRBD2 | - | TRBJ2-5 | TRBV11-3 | TGTGCCAGCAGCGACTCGAGCGGGGAAGAAGAGACCCAGTACTTC | CASSDSSGEEETQYF
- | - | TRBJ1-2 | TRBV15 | TGTGCCACCAGCAGAGCAGGGGCGCGTAACTATGGCTACACCTTC | CATSRAGARNYGYTF
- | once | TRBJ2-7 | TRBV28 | TGTGCCAGCAGTATTATCCCGGGAAGAATATACGAGCAGTACTTC | CASSIIPGRIYEQYF
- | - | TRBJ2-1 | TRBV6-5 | TGTGCCAGCAGCCAGGGCTCCTACAATGAGCAGTTCTTC | CASSQGSYNEQFF
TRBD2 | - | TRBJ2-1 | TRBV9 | TGTGCCAGCAGCGATACTAGCGGGAGAAGAAATGAGCAGTTCTTC | CASSDTSGRRNEQFF
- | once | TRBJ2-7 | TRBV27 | TGTGCCAGCAGTACCATATCCGACCCGACCTACGAGCAGTACTTC | CASSTISDPTYEQYF
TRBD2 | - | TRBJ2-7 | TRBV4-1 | TGCGCCAGCAGCCAAGGGGCTAGCGGGGGGACCTACGAGCAGTACTTC | CASSQGASGGTYEQYF
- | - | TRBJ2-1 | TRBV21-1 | TGTGCCAGCAGCCAACAGGGGGCGCACAATGAGCAGTTCTTC | CASSQQGAHNEQFF
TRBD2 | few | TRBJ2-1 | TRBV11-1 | TGTGCCAGCAGCCCTAGCGGGGGGGTCTACAATGAGCAGTTCTTC | CASSPSGGVYNEQFF
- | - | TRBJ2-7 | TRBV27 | TGTGCCAGCAGTTTATCGGGGGGCGAGCAGTACTTC | CASSLSGGEQYF
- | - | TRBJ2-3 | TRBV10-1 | TGCGCCAGCTCCGATGGGGCAGATACGCAGTATTTT | CASSDGADTQYF